This T cell receptor beta chain derives from a study of cytomegalovirus exposure and HLA in healthy donors. It was with 60 Vbeta and 13 Jbeta primers that the PCR ran. In the authors' workflow: An analysis that came later counted 60 million to 80 million unique TCR beta chains, approximately 11 million shared. Only in-frame clones appear in the TCRdb table, and some are missing; sequencing was by immunoSEQ multiplex PCR. The V and J calls and the clone size are those of that table, but D and trimming were determined from the DNA. The sample lists some 90,000 clones, about 75% occurring once. Whole-study results and caveats: TCR beta chains associated with HLA were, in a later analysis, more clonally expanded than equally common others. Confirmation in vitro established that three CMV-associated chains were specific for CMV antigens.

Worth noting for this clone: Its antigen is unidentified.

Looked up from germline, CDR1 is SGDLS and CDR2 is YYNGEE. This CDR3 has 16 amino acids. With 0 bases clipped from V and 5 bases from J, the junction kept 9 bases outside the gene matches. The sequence was collected from a female donor in good health and CMV-seronegative. The rearrangement uses TRBV9 and TRBJ1-1, with 8 bases identical to TRBD1. Material for sequencing was PBMCs. CDR3 in amino acids: CASSVDGQGARTEAFF. For the CDR3, the DNA is TGTGCCAGCAGCGTAGACGGGCAGGGGGCGCGGACTGAAGCTTTCTTT.